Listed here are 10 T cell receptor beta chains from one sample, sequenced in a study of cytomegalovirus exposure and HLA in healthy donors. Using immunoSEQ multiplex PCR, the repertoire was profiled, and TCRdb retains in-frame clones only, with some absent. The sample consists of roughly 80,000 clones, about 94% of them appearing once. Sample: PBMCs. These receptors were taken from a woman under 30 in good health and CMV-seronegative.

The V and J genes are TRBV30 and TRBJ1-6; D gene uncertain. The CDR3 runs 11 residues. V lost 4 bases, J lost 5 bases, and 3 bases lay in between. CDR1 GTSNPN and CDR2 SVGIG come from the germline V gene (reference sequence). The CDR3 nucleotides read TGTGCCTGGACTAATAATTCACCCCTCCACTTT. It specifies CAWTNNSPLHF.

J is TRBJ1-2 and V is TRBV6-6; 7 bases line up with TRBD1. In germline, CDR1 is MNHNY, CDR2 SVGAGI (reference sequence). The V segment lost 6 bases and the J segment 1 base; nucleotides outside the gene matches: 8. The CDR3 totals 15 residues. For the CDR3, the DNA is TGTGCCAGCAGAACAGGGGTAGGGGGTAACTATGGCTACACCTTC. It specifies CASRTGVGGNYGYTF.

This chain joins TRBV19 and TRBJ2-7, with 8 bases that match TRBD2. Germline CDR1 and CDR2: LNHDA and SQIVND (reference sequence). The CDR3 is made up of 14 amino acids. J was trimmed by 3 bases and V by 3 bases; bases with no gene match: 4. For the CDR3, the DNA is TGTGCCAGTAGTATTCGTACTAGCGGCTACGAGCAGTACTTC. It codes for CASSIRTSGYEQYF. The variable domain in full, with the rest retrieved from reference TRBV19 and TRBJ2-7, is DGGITQSPKYLFRKEGQNVTLSCEQNLNHDAMYWYRQDPGQGLRLIYYSQIVNDFQKGDIAEGYSVSREKKESFPLTVTSAQKNPTAFYLCASSIRTSGYEQYFGPGTRLTVT.

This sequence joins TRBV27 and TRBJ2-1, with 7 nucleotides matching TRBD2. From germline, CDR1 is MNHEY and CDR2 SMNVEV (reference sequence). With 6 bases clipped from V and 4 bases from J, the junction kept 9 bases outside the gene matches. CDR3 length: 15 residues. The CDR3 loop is CASSDALADYNEQFF. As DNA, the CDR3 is TGTGCCAGCAGCGACGCGCTAGCGGATTACAATGAGCAGTTCTTC.

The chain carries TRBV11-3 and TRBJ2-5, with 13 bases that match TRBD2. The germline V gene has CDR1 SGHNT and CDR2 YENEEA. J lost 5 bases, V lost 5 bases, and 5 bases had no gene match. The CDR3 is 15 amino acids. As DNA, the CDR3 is TGTGCCAGCAGCGCAGGGACTAGCGGGGAGGAGACCCAGTACTTC. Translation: CASSAGTSGEETQYF.

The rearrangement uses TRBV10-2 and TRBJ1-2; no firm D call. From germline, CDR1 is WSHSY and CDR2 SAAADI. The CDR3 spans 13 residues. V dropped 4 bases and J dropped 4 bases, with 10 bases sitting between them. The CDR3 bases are TGCGCCAGCAGTGGAACAGAAAGCTATGGCTACACCTTC. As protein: CASSGTESYGYTF.

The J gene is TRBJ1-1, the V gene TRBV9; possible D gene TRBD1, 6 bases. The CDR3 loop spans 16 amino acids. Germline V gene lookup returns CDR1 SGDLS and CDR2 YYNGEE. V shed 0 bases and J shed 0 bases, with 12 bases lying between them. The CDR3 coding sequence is TGTGCCAGCAGCGTAGTAACGGCAGGGGTGAACACTGAAGCTTTCTTT. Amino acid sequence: CASSVVTAGVNTEAFF.

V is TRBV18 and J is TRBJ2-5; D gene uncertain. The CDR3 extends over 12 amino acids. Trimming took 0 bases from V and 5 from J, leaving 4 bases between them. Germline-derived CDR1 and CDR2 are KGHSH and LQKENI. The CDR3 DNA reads TGTGCCAGCTCACCACCCGAGGAGACCCAGTACTTC. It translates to CASSPPEETQYF.

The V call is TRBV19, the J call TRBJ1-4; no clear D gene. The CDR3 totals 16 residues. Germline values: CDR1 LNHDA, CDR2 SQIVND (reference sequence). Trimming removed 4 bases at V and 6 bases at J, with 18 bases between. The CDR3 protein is CASSRPEAGWDEKLFF. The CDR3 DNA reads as TGTGCCAGTAGTAGGCCAGAAGCGGGATGGGATGAAAAACTGTTTTTT.

The DNA of the CDR3 is TGTGCCAGCAGAGAAAGCGGGAGGGTTGGGGAGACCCAGTACTTC. Its protein is CASRESGRVGETQYF. The V and J genes are TRBV7-2 and TRBJ2-5; 10 nucleotides match TRBD2. CDR1 is SGHTA, CDR2 FQGNSA, per germline. The CDR3 loop spans 15 amino acids. The J segment lost 5 bases and the V segment lost 6 bases, leaving 9 bases of the junction unmatched.